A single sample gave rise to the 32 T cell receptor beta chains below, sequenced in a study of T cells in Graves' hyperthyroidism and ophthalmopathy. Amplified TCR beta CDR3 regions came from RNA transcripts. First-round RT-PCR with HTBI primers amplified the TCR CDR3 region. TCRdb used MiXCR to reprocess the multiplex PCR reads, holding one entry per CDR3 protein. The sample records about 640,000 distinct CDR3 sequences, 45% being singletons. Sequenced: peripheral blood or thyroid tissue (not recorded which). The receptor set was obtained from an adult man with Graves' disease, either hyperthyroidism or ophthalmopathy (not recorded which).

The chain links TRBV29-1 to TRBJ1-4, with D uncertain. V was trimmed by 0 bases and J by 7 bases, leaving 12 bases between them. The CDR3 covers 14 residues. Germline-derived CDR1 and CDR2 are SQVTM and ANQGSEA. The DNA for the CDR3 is TGCAGCGTTGAAGATGCTGGAGGGAGTGAAAAACTGTTTTTT. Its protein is CSVEDAGGSEKLFF.

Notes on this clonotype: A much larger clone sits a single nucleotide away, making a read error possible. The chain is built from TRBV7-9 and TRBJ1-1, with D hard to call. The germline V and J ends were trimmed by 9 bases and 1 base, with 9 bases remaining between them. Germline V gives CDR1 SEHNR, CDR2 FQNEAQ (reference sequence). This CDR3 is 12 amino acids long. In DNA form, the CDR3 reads TGTGCCAGTACCTTGGGGAACACTGAAGCTTTCTTT. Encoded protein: CASTLGNTEAFF.

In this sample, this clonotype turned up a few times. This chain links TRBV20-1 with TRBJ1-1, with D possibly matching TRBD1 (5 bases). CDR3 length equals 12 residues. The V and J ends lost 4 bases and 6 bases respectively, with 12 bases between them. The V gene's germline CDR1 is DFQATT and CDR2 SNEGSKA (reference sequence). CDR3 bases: TGCAGTGCTACCTCAGGGCTCGCTGAAGCTTTCTTT. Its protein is CSATSGLAEAFF.

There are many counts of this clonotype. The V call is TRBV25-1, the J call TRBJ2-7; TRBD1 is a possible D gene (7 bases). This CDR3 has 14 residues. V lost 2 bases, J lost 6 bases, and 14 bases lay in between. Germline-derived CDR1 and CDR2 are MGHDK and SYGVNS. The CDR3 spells CASSEPEGAGEQYF. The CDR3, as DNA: TGTGCCAGCAGTGAACCGGAGGGGGCCGGCGAGCAGTACTTC.

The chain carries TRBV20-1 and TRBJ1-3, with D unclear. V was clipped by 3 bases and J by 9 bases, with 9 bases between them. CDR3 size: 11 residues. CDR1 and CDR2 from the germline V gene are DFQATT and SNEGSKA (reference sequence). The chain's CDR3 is CSASPAATIYF. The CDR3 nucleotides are TGCAGTGCTAGTCCGGCGGCCACCATATATTTT.

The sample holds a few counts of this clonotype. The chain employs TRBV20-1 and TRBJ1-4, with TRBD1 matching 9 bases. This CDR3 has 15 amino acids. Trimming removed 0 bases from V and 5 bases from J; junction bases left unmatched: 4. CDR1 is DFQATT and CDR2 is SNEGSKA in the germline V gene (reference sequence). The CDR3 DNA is TGCAGTGCTAGAGATCTCGACAGGGGGAATGAAAAACTGTTTTTT. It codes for CSARDLDRGNEKLFF.

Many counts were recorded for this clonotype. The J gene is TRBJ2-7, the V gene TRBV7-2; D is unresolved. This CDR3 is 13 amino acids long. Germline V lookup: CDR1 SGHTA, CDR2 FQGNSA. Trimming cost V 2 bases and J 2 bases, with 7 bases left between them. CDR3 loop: CASSLQAPYEQYF. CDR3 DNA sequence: TGTGCCAGCAGCTTACAGGCGCCCTACGAGCAGTACTTC.

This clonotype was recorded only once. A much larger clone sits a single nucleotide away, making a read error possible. CDR3 nucleotides: TGCAGCGTTGGGCCTAAGAACACCGGGGAGCTGTTTTTT. Its translation: CSVGPKNTGELFF. The chain joins TRBV29-1 to TRBJ2-2; D is undetermined. Germline V gene sequence: CDR1 SQVTM, CDR2 ANQGSEA. The CDR3 runs 13 residues. With 4 bases removed from V and 1 base from J, the gap between germline ends came to 7 bases.

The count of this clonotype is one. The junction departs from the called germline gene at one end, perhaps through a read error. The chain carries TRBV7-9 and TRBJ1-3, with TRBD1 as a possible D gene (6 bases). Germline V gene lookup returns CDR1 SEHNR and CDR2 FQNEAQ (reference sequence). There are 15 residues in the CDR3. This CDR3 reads CASSYTGTRKLGIHF. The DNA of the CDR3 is TGTGCCAGCAGCTACACCGGGACAAGGAAACTTGGCATACATTTT.

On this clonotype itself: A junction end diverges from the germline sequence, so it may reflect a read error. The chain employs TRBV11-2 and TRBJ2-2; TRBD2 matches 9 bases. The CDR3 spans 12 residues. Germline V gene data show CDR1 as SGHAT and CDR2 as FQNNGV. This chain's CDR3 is CASSFQAGGLFF. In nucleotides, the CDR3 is TGTGCCAGCAGCTTCCAAGCGGGGGGGCTGTTTTTT.

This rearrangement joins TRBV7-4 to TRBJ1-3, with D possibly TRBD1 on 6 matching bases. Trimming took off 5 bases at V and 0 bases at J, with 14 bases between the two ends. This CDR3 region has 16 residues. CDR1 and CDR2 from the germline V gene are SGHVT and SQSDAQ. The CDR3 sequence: CASSRSTGDSGNTIYF. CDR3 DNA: TGTGCCAGCAGCAGATCGACAGGTGACTCTGGAAACACCATATATTTT.

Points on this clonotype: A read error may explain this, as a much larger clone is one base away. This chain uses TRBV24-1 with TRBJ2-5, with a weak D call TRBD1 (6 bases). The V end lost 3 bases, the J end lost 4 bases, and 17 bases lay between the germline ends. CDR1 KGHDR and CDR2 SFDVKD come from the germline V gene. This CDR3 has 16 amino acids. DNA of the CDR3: TGTGCCACCAGTGATGTGAGACCCACAGGGATAGAGACCCAGTACTTC. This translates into CATSDVRPTGIETQYF.

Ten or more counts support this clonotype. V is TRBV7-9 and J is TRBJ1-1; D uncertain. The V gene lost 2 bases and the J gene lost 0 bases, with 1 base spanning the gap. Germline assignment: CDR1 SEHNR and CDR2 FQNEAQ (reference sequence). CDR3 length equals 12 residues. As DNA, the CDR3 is TGTGCCAGCAGCTTAATGAACACTGAAGCTTTCTTT. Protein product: CASSLMNTEAFF.

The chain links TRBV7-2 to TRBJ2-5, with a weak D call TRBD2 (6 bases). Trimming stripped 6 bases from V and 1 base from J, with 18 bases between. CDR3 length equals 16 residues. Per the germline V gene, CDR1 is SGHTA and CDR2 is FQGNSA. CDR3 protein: CASSEAPAGIQETQYF. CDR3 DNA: TGTGCCAGCAGTGAAGCACCAGCGGGCATCCAAGAGACCCAGTACTTC.

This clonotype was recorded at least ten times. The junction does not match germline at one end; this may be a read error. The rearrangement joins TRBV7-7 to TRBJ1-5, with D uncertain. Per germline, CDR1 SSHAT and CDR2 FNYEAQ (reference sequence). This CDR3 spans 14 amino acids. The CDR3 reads CASSLARRGQPQHF. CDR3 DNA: TGTGCTAGCAGCTTAGCGAGAAGAGGTCAGCCCCAGCATTTT.

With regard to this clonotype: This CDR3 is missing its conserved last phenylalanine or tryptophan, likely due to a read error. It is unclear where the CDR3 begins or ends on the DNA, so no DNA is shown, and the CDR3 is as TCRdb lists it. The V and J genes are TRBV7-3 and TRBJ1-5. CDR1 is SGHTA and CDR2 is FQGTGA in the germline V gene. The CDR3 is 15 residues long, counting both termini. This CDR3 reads CASSQGPVSNQPQRL.

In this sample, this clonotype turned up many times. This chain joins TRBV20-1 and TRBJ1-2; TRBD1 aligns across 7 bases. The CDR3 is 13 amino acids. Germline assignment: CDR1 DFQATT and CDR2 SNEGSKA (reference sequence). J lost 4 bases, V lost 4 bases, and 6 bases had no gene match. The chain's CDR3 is CSATPQGSYGYTF. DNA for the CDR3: TGCAGTGCTACCCCACAGGGGTCCTATGGCTACACCTTC.

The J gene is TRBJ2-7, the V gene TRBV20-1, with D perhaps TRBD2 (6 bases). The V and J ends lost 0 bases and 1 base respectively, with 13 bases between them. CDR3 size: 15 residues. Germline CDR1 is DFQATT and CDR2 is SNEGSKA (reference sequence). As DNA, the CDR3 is TGCAGTGCTAGAGATGACCGGGAGACGTCCTACGAGCAGTACTTC. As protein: CSARDDRETSYEQYF.

Here the CDR3 DNA reads TGTGCCAGCAGCCCGGTGACAGGGGAAGGGACTGAAGCTTTCTTT. The encoded protein is CASSPVTGEGTEAFF. V is TRBV5-5 and J is TRBJ1-1, with 8 positions matching TRBD1. V lost 4 bases, J lost 5 bases, and 10 bases stayed unmatched. Germline lookup yields CDR1 SGHKS and CDR2 YYEKEE (reference sequence). The CDR3 is 15 residues long.

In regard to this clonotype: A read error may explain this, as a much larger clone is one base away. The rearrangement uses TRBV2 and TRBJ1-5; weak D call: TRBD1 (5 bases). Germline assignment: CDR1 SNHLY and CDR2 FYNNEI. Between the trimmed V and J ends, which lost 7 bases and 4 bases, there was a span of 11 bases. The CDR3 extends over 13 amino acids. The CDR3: CASIDRVNQPQHF. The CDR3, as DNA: TGTGCCAGCATTGACAGAGTAAATCAGCCCCAGCATTTT.

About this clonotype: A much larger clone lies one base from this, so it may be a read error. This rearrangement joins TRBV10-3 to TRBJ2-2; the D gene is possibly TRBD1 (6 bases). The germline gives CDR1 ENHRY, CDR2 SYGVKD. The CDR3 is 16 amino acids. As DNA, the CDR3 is TGTGCCATCCGTGAGGGAACAGGGCCGAACACCGGGGAGCTGTTTTTT. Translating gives CAIREGTGPNTGELFF.

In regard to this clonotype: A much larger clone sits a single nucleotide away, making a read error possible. The CDR3, as DNA: TGCAGTACTCCTAGACAGGGGGCGAGAGAGCAGTACTTC. Translation: CSTPRQGAREQYF. The V gene is TRBV20-1, the J gene TRBJ2-5; 10 bases line up with TRBD1. V gave up 8 bases and J gave up 11 bases; unmatched junction bases: 14. This CDR3 contains 13 residues. CDR1 is DFQATT, CDR2 SNEGSKA, per germline (reference sequence).

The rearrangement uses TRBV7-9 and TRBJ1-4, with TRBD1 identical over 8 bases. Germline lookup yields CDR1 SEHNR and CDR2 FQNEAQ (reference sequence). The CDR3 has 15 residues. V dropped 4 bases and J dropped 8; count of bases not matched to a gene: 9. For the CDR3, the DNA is TGTGCCAGCAGCTCTCGGACAGGGCTGAGGGAAAAACTGTTTTTT. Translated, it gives CASSSRTGLREKLFF.

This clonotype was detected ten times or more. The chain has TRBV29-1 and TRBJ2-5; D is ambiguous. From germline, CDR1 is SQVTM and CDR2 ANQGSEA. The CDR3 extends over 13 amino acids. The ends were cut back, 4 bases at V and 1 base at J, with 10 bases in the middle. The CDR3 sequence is CSVVNPGQETQYF. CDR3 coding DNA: TGCAGCGTTGTTAACCCGGGCCAAGAGACCCAGTACTTC.

Here the CDR3 reads CASAWTSIGETQYF. In DNA form, the CDR3 reads TGTGCCAGCGCCTGGACATCCATCGGGGAGACCCAGTACTTC. The gene calls are TRBV12-3 or TRBV12-4 and TRBJ2-5; TRBD1 might be the D (5 bases). Trimming shortened V by 8 bases and J by 5 bases, and 18 bases separated the two germline ends. CDR3 length: 14 residues.

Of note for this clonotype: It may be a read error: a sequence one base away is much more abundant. CDR3 protein: CASSSPRLAAFF. The CDR3 DNA follows: TGTGCCAGCAGCTCACCGAGGTTGGCCGCTTTCTTT. The chain couples TRBV7-2 to TRBJ1-1; no clear D gene. In germline, CDR1 is SGHTA, CDR2 FQGNSA. Trimming took 4 bases from V and 11 from J, leaving 14 bases between them. This CDR3 has 12 amino acids.

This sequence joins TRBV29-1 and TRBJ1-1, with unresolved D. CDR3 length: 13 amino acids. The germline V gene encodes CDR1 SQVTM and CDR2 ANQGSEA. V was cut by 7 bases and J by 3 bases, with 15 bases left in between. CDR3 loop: CSATSQADTEAFF. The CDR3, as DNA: TGCAGCGCCACCAGTCAGGCTGACACTGAAGCTTTCTTT.

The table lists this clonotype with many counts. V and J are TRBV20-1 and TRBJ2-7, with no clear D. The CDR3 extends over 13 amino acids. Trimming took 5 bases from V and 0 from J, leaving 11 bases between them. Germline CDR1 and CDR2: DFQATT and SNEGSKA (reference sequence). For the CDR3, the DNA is TGCAGTGCTCTAGACACCTACTCCTACGAGCAGTACTTC. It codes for CSALDTYSYEQYF.

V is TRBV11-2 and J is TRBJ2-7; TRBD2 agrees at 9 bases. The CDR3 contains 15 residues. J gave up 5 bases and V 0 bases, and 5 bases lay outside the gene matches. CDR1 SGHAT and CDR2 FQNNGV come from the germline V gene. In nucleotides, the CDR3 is TGTGCCAGCAGCTTAGAACCTAGCGGGACACACGAGCAGTACTTC. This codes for CASSLEPSGTHEQYF.

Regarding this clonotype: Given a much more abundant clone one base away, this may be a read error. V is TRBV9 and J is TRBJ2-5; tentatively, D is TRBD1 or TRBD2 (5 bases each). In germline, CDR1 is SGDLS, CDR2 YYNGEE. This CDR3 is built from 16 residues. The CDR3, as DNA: TGTGCCAGCAGCTGGTTTGGGACGGACACCCAAAAGACCCAGTACTTC. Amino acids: CASSWFGTDTQKTQYF.

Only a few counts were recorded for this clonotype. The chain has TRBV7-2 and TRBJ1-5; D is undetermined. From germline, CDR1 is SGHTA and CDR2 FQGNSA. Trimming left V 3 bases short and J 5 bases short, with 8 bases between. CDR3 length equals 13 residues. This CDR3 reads CASSLVRHQPQHF. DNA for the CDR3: TGTGCCAGCAGCTTGGTGCGGCATCAGCCCCAGCATTTT.

The CDR3 DNA sequence: TGTGCCAGCAGCGCCATCGGGACGGCACCCCTCCACTTT. Encoded protein: CASSAIGTAPLHF. This sequence joins TRBV7-6 and TRBJ1-6, with D maybe TRBD1 (5 bases). The germline gives CDR1 SGHVS, CDR2 FNYEAQ. V gave up 5 bases and J gave up 11 bases, with 13 bases separating them. The CDR3 loop spans 13 amino acids.